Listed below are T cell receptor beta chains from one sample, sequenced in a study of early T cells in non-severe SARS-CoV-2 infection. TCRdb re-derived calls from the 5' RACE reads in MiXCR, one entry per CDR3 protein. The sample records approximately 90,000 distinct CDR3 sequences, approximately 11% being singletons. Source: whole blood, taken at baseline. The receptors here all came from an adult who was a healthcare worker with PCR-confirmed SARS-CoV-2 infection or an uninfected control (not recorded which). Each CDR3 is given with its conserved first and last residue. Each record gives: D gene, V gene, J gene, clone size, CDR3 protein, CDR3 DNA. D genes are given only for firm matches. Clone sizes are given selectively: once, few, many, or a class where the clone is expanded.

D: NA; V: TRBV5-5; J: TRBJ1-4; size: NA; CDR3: CASSFGRTTNEKLFF; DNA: TGTGCCAGCAGCTTTGGGAGGACAACTAATGAAAAACTGTTTTTT
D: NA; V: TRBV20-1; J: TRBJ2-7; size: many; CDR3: CSARLNGASYEQYF; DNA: TGCAGTGCCCGCCTAAATGGGGCATCCTACGAGCAGTACTTC
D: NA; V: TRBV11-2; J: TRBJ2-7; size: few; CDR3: CASSPRGNFYEQYF; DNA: TGTGCCAGCAGCCCCCGCGGAAATTTCTACGAGCAGTACTTC
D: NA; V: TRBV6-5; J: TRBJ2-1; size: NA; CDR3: CASSPKSRGANEQFF; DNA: TGTGCCAGCAGTCCGAAATCTAGGGGGGCTAATGAGCAGTTCTTC
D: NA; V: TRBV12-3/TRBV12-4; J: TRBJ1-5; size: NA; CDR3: CASSLGTDLRSQPQHF; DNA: TGTGCCAGCAGTTTAGGGACAGATCTGAGGAGTCAGCCCCAGCATTTT
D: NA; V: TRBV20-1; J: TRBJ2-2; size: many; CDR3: CSAREGTVPTGELFF; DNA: TGCAGTGCTAGAGAAGGGACGGTTCCCACCGGGGAGCTGTTTTTT
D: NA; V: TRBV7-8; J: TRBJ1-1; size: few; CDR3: CASSPQKHTEAFF; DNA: TGTGCCAGCAGCCCGCAGAAGCACACTGAAGCTTTCTTT
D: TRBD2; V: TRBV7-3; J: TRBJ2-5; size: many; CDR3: CASSAGLAGGPETQYF; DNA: TGTGCCAGCAGCGCGGGACTAGCGGGAGGGCCGGAGACCCAGTACTTC
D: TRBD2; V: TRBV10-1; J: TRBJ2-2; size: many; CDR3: CASSLTSPTTGELFF; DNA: TGCGCCAGCAGTCTGACTAGCCCGACGACCGGGGAGCTGTTTTTT
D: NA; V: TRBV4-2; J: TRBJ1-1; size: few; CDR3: CASSRIAPTGNTEAFF; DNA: TGTGCCAGCAGCCGCATAGCACCGACAGGGAACACTGAAGCTTTCTTT
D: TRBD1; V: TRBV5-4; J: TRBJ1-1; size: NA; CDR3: CASSLKGTVNTEAFF; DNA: TGTGCCAGCAGCTTAAAAGGGACAGTGAACACTGAAGCTTTCTTT
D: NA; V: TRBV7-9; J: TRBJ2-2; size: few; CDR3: CASGAPGPGELFF; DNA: TGTGCCAGCGGGGCCCCAGGGCCCGGGGAGCTGTTTTTT
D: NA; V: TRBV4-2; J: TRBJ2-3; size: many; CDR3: CASSQEDYSTDTQYF; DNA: TGTGCCAGCAGCCAAGAAGACTACTCCACAGATACGCAGTATTTT
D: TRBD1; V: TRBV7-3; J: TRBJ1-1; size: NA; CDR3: CASSTRTGRTFF; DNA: TGTGCCAGCAGCACGAGGACAGGGAGGACTTTCTTT
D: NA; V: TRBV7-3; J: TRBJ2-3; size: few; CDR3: CASSLSPDTQYF; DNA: TGTGCCAGCAGCTTAAGCCCGGATACGCAGTATTTT
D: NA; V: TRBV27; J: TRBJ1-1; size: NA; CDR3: CASRSLGPNTEAFF; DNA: TGTGCCAGCAGGAGTTTGGGACCGAACACTGAAGCTTTCTTT
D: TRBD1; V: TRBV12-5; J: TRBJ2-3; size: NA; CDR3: CASVSMTGSTDTQYF; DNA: TGTGCTAGTGTGTCTATGACAGGGAGCACAGATACGCAGTATTTT
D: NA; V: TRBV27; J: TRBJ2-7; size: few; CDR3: CASSLSPADSYEQYF; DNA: TGTGCCAGCAGTTTATCCCCCGCAGACTCCTACGAGCAGTACTTC
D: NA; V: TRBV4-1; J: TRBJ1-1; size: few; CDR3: CASSQDGQAKAFF; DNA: TGCGCCAGCAGCCAAGACGGCCAGGCAAAGGCTTTCTTT
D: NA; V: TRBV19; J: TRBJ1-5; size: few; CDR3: CANDRGTNSNQPQHF; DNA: TGTGCCAACGACCGAGGGACGAATAGCAATCAGCCCCAGCATTTT
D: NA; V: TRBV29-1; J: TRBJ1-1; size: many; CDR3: CSAGEMNTEAFF; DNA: TGCAGCGCAGGGGAGATGAACACTGAAGCTTTCTTT
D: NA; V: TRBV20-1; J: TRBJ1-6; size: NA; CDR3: CSAREIGGAGSPPHF; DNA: TGCAGTGCTAGAGAGATCGGGGGCGCGGGTTCACCCCCCCACTTT
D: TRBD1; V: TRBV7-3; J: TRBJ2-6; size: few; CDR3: CASSPGQGASGANVLTF; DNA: TGTGCCAGCAGCCCTGGACAGGGGGCTTCTGGGGCCAACGTCCTGACTTTC
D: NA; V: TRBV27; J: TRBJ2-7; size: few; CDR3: CASSPRTYRIPYEQYF; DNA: TGTGCCAGCAGTCCGAGGACTTACCGTATCCCCTACGAGCAGTACTTC
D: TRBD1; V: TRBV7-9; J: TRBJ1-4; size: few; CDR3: CASSLPFRTGLEKLFF; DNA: TGTGCCAGCAGCTTACCCTTTCGGACAGGATTAGAAAAACTGTTTTTT
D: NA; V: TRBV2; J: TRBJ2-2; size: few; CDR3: CASRKDGELFF; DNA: TGTGCCAGCAGGAAGGACGGGGAGCTGTTTTTT
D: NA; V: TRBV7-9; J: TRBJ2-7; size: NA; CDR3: CASSSGEGHYEQYF; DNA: TGTGCCAGCAGCTCGGGCGAAGGGCACTACGAGCAGTACTTC
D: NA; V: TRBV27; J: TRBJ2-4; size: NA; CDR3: CASSLNGLVAKNIQYF; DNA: TGTGCCAGCAGTTTAAACGGTCTGGTAGCCAAAAACATTCAGTACTTC
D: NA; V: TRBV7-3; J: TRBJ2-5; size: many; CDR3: CASSLIMAGGNKTQYF; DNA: TGTGCCAGCAGCTTAATAATGGCAGGGGGGAACAAGACCCAGTACTTC
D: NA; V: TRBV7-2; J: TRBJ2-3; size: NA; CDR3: CASSPDGPDTQYF; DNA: TGTGCCAGCAGCCCAGACGGTCCAGATACGCAGTATTTT
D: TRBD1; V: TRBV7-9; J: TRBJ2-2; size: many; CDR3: CASSLQGAYGELFF; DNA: TGTGCCAGCAGCTTACAGGGGGCGTATGGGGAGCTGTTTTTT
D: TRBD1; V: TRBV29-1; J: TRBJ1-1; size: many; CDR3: CSVERQGGEAFF; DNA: TGCAGCGTTGAACGACAGGGTGGGGAAGCTTTCTTT
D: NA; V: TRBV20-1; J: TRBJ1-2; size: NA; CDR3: CSAIQPSISYTF; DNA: TGCAGTGCTATTCAACCATCGATCAGCTACACCTTC
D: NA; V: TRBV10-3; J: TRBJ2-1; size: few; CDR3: CAISESMSGSSYNEQFF; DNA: TGTGCCATCAGTGAGTCGATGAGCGGGTCCTCCTACAATGAGCAGTTCTTC
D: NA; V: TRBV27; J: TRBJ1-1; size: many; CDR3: CASSPRMGGEAFF; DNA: TGTGCCAGCAGCCCCAGGATGGGGGGCGAAGCTTTCTTT
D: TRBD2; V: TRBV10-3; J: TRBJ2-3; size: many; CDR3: CAISESKAGGPSSDTQYF; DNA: TGTGCCATCAGTGAGTCGAAGGCGGGAGGCCCTAGTTCAGATACGCAGTATTTT
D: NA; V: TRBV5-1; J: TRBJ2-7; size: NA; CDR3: CASSLLGAYEQYF; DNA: TGCGCCAGCAGCTTGTTAGGTGCCTACGAGCAGTACTTC
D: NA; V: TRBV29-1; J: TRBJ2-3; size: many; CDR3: CSVEAVERLTDTQYF; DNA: TGCAGCGTTGAAGCCGTCGAGCGGCTCACAGATACGCAGTATTTT
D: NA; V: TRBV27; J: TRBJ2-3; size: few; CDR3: CASSFFRTSTDTQYF; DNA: TGTGCCAGCAGTTTTTTCCGGACTAGCACAGATACGCAGTATTTT
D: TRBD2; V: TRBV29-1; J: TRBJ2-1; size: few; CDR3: CSVDPGLAKEQFF; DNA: TGCAGCGTTGACCCGGGACTAGCGAAGGAGCAGTTCTTC
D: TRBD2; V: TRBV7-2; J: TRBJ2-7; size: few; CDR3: CASSLDSGSYEQYF; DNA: TGTGCCAGCAGCTTAGACAGCGGGAGCTACGAGCAGTACTTC
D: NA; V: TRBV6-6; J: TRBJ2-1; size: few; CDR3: CASSYSTWNEQFF; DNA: TGTGCCAGCAGTTACTCGACCTGGAATGAGCAGTTCTTC
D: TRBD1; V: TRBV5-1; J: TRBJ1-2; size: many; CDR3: CASSLDGQEYGYTF; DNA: TGCGCCAGCAGCTTGGATGGACAGGAGTATGGCTACACCTTC
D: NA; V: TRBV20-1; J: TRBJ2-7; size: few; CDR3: CSVLRRDSLYEQYF; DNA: TGCAGTGTCTTGCGCCGGGACTCGCTTTACGAGCAGTACTTC
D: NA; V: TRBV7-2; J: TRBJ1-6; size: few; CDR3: CASSLDLGGASPLHF; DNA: TGTGCCAGCAGCTTAGACCTAGGGGGTGCTTCACCCCTCCACTTT
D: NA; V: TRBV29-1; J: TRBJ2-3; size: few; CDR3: CSVDQGTDTQYF; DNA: TGCAGCGTTGATCAGGGGACAGATACGCAGTATTTT
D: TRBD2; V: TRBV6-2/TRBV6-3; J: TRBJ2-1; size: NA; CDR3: CASTDGTRGKNEQFF; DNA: TGTGCCAGCACAGACGGGACTAGGGGAAAAAATGAGCAGTTCTTC